This is a list of T cell receptor beta chains from one sample in a study of blood T cell repertoires in COVID-19. TCRdb keeps only in-frame clones here, not all; method: immunoSEQ multiplex PCR. The sample gives approximately 250,000 clones, roughly 85% of which show up once; about 4.3% is in the top ten. Material: peripheral blood. These receptors all stem from a man in his 60s who had recovered from COVID-19. CDR3s include the opening cysteine and the closing phenylalanine or tryptophan. The order of the fields is J gene, D gene, V gene, clone size, CDR3 DNA, CDR3 protein. D genes are given only for firm matches. Part of the rows lack a size; the others show once, few, many or a class for expanded clones.

TRBJ1-1 | TRBD1 | TRBV19 | . | TGTGCCAGTAGAGGGGGCCTGGAGAACACTGAAGCTTTCTTT | CASRGGLENTEAFF
TRBJ1-5 | TRBD1 | TRBV5-6 | . | TGTGCCAGCAGCTTCGGACAGGCTGGCAATCAGCCCCAGCATTTT | CASSFGQAGNQPQHF
TRBJ2-2 | TRBD2 | TRBV6-5 | . | TGTGCCAGCAGTTACCCTGGGACTAGCCCCCGGGAGCTGTTTTTT | CASSYPGTSPRELFF
TRBJ2-4 | TRBD2 | TRBV29-1 | . | TGCAGCTTTACTAGCGGAGGGGTAGCCAAAAACATTCAGTACTTC | CSFTSGGVAKNIQYF
TRBJ1-2 | TRBD1 | TRBV5-1 | . | TGCGCCAGCAGCCCGGACAGGAACTATGGCTACACCTTC | CASSPDRNYGYTF
TRBJ2-7 | TRBD2 | TRBV27 | . | TGTGCCAGCAGTCCTACACCCCTCAAACGGACTAGCGGGAACTACGAGCAGTACTTC | CASSPTPLKRTSGNYEQYF
TRBJ2-7 | . | TRBV19 | . | TGTGCCAGTAGTCCCCATGGGGCAGTATACGAGCAGTACTTC | CASSPHGAVYEQYF
TRBJ2-7 | . | TRBV16 | . | TGTGCCAGCAGCCCGGCGGTTGGTAACAGGTTGAGCTCCTACGAGCAGTACTTC | CASSPAVGNRLSSYEQYF
TRBJ1-6 | . | TRBV27 | . | TGTGCCAGCAGTTTTGAGAGCTCCTATAATTCACCCCTCCACTTT | CASSFESSYNSPLHF
TRBJ2-7 | . | TRBV3-1/TRBV3-2 | . | TGTGCCAGCAGCCAACTACAGTACTACGAGCAGTACTTC | CASSQLQYYEQYF
TRBJ2-2 | . | TRBV19 | . | TGTGCCAGTAATGGGCAGGCGTACACCGGGGAGCTGTTTTTT | CASNGQAYTGELFF
TRBJ1-5 | TRBD1 | TRBV6-5 | . | TGTGCCAGCAGCCGAGGACAGGGGGCTTGGCAGCCCCAGCATTTT | CASSRGQGAWQPQHF
TRBJ1-5 | . | TRBV2 | . | TGTGCCAGCAGTGGTACAGGGAATCAGCCCCAGCATTTT | CASSGTGNQPQHF
TRBJ2-7 | TRBD1 | TRBV5-1 | . | TGCGCCAGCAGCGTACAGGGGACGCAGTACTTC | CASSVQGTQYF
TRBJ2-2 | . | TRBV5-5 | few | TGTGCCAGCAGCCCTCCTAGCTTCACCGGGGAGCTGTTTTTT | CASSPPSFTGELFF
TRBJ2-2 | . | TRBV7-6 | . | TGTGCCAGCAGCTTAGGCCGGTGGGGGGGCCGCGGCGGGGAGCTGTTTTTT | CASSLGRWGGRGGELFF
TRBJ1-1 | . | TRBV28 | . | TGTGCCAGCAGTTTAAACACCCAGGGTGGGACTGAAGCTTTCTTT | CASSLNTQGGTEAFF
TRBJ2-3 | TRBD2 | TRBV30 | . | TGTGCCTGGAGTGTACGACTAGCGGGATGGTCAGATACGCAGTATTTT | CAWSVRLAGWSDTQYF
TRBJ1-1 | . | TRBV18 | . | TGTGCCAGCTCACCACAATTGGACAGCCCAAACACTGAAGCTTTCTTT | CASSPQLDSPNTEAFF
TRBJ1-6 | TRBD1 | TRBV19 | . | TGTGCCAGTAGTACGGACAGGGGACCCTCACCCCTCCACTTT | CASSTDRGPSPLHF
TRBJ1-5 | . | TRBV7-2 | . | TGTGCCAGCAGCTTAGTAGCGGGACACGGCAATCAGCCCCAGCATTTT | CASSLVAGHGNQPQHF
TRBJ2-3 | TRBD2 | TRBV7-2 | . | TGTGCCAGCAGGGTGACTAGCGGGCGACTTACTAGCACAGATACGCAGTATTTT | CASRVTSGRLTSTDTQYF
TRBJ2-7 | TRBD1 | TRBV9 | . | TGTGCCAGCAGCGGATCGCGACAGGGTAAGGAGCAGTACTTC | CASSGSRQGKEQYF
TRBJ2-1 | . | TRBV5-1 | . | TGCGCCAGCAGCCTCCTAGGGTTCCGGCGGGGCGCCTACAATGAGCAGTTCTTC | CASSLLGFRRGAYNEQFF
TRBJ2-2 | . | TRBV27 | . | TGTGCCAGCAGTTCCAGGGAAAGGTCCGGGGAGCTGTTTTTT | CASSSRERSGELFF
TRBJ1-6 | TRBD1 | TRBV3-1/TRBV3-2 | . | TGTGCCAGCAGCCAACCGGGACAGAATAATTCACCCCTCCACTTT | CASSQPGQNNSPLHF
TRBJ2-3 | TRBD1 | TRBV6-5 | . | TGTGCCAGCAGGACCGGGACAGGGATTTCCGATACGCAGTATTTT | CASRTGTGISDTQYF
TRBJ2-3 | TRBD2 | TRBV6-5 | few | TGTGCCAGCAGAGCAAGCGGGGGGTTAGATACGCAGTATTTT | CASRASGGLDTQYF
TRBJ1-1 | . | TRBV29-1 | few | TGCAGCGTTGGCGACACCTACACTGAAGCTTTCTTT | CSVGDTYTEAFF
TRBJ2-7 | TRBD1 | TRBV6-5 | . | TGTGCCAGCAGCGTTACAGGGGACTCCTACGAGCAGTACTTC | CASSVTGDSYEQYF
TRBJ1-4 | . | TRBV4-1 | . | TGCGCCAGCAGCCATCTACCTGTTGCAACTAATGAAAAACTGTTTTTT | CASSHLPVATNEKLFF
TRBJ2-1 | TRBD2 | TRBV14 | . | TGTGCCAGCAGCCTTTCTAGCGGGAGGCTGGTTGAGCAGTTCTTC | CASSLSSGRLVEQFF
TRBJ2-7 | . | TRBV15 | . | TGTGCCAGCCAGGAGGGGATTGGCTACGAGCAGTACTTC | CASQEGIGYEQYF
TRBJ1-6 | TRBD1 | TRBV5-6 | . | TGTGCCAGCAGCTTGGGTAGGGACAGGTCACCCCTCCACTTT | CASSLGRDRSPLHF
TRBJ2-2 | TRBD2 | TRBV3-1/TRBV3-2 | . | TGTGCCAGCAGCCCCACTAGCGAGTGGGGCGGGGAGCTGTTTTTT | CASSPTSEWGGELFF
TRBJ2-1 | TRBD2 | TRBV5-1 | few | TGCGCCAGCAGCTTGGCACAACGGACTAGCGGGAGCTCCTACAATGAGCAGTTCTTC | CASSLAQRTSGSSYNEQFF
TRBJ2-3 | TRBD2 | TRBV10-1 | few | TGCGCCAGCAGTGATGGGCTAGCGGGAGTTAGCACAGATACGCAGTATTTT | CASSDGLAGVSTDTQYF
TRBJ2-3 | . | TRBV6-1 | . | TGTGCCAGCAGTGAAGCGAGGTGGGAGCGCACAGATACGCAGTATTTT | CASSEARWERTDTQYF
TRBJ2-2 | TRBD1 | TRBV11-2 | once | TGTGCCAGCAGCTGGGACAGGGCGAACACCGGGGAGCTGTTTTTT | CASSWDRANTGELFF
TRBJ1-2 | . | TRBV7-9 | . | TGTGCCAGCAGCTTAGGAGTGGGGGCAGTAGGTGACTACACCTTC | CASSLGVGAVGDYTF
TRBJ1-2 | . | TRBV15 | once | TGTGCCACCAGCAGAGATCGCGTTCAGGTGCATGGCTACACCTTC | CATSRDRVQVHGYTF
TRBJ2-3 | TRBD1 | TRBV30 | . | TGTGCCTGGATCAAGGGGGCGACAGATACGCAGTATTTT | CAWIKGATDTQYF
TRBJ2-7 | TRBD2 | TRBV19 | few | TGTGCCAGTAGGGATAGCGGGAGCTCCTACGAGCAGTACTTC | CASRDSGSSYEQYF
TRBJ2-7 | . | TRBV30 | . | TGTGCCTGGAGTCAAGGGGCCCCCCCCTACGAGCAGTACTTC | CAWSQGAPPYEQYF
TRBJ1-2 | TRBD1 | TRBV6-6 | . | TGTGCCAGCAGTCTGGACAGGTCTGGCTATGGCTACACCTTC | CASSLDRSGYGYTF